These T cell receptor beta chains were read from a single sample in a study of T cell responses to AZD1222 COVID-19 vaccine. The assay was immunoSEQ multiplex PCR, and TCRdb's table has in-frame clones only and misses some. This repertoire shows about 140,000 clones, 85% to 95% found once; its top ten account for approximately 7%. Sequencing used peripheral blood, obtained 28 days after the second AZD1222 dose. Receptors were obtained from an adult who received the AZD1222 COVID-19 vaccine. Both conserved end residues are part of each CDR3. A D gene is named only where the DNA matches it firmly. Some rows have no size entry. The others give once, few or many, or a class for an expanded clone.

size	V	D	J	CDR3	DNA
.	TRBV5-1	.	TRBJ2-7	CASSLGGAEQYF	TGCGCCAGCAGCTTGGGCGGGGCCGAGCAGTACTTC
once	TRBV15	.	TRBJ1-5	CATSMGGLGQPQHF	TGTGCCACCAGCATGGGGGGGCTGGGACAGCCCCAGCATTTT
.	TRBV28	.	TRBJ1-3	CASSLAGLSGNTIYF	TGTGCCAGCAGTTTAGCGGGACTCTCTGGAAACACCATATATTTT
few	TRBV7-9	.	TRBJ1-1	CASSLENTEAFF	TGTGCCAGCAGCTTAGAGAACACTGAAGCTTTCTTT
.	TRBV4-2	TRBD1	TRBJ1-2	CASSQGVGGTGLSHGYTF	TGTGCCAGCAGCCAAGGCGTCGGGGGGACAGGTCTATCCCATGGCTACACCTTC
once	TRBV12-5	TRBD2	TRBJ2-3	CASGFGTSGVGTQYF	TGTGCTAGTGGTTTCGGGACTAGCGGAGTAGGAACGCAGTATTTT
.	TRBV4-1	.	TRBJ1-5	CASSQDTGAGQPQHF	TGCGCCAGCAGCCAAGATACGGGGGCGGGTCAGCCCCAGCATTTT
.	TRBV5-6	.	TRBJ1-2	CASSPEGWVLDLRHGYTF	TGTGCCAGCAGCCCGGAAGGCTGGGTTCTAGACCTAAGACATGGCTACACCTTC
.	TRBV28	TRBD1	TRBJ1-6	CASRGTGNSPLHF	TGTGCCAGCAGGGGGACAGGGAATTCACCCCTCCACTTT
.	TRBV5-1	.	TRBJ2-2	CASSSTQSGELFF	TGCGCCAGCAGCTCGACGCAGAGCGGGGAGCTGTTTTTT
.	TRBV15	.	TRBJ1-4	CATSRVAHRTIATNEKLFF	TGTGCCACCAGCAGAGTTGCCCACAGGACCATTGCAACTAATGAAAAACTGTTTTTT
.	TRBV7-2	TRBD2	TRBJ2-1	CASSKRNPSGGALDEQFF	TGTGCCAGCAGCAAGCGTAATCCAAGCGGGGGGGCCTTAGACGAGCAGTTCTTC
.	TRBV6-5	.	TRBJ1-3	CASSYRGGGNTIYF	TGTGCCAGCAGTTACAGAGGCGGCGGAAACACCATATATTTT
.	TRBV5-4	.	TRBJ2-5	CASSLAFGSEATQYF	TGTGCCAGCAGCTTGGCCTTCGGTAGCGAGGCGACCCAGTACTTC
.	TRBV2	.	TRBJ1-2	CASSEAGGSYGYTF	TGTGCCAGCAGTGAAGCCGGGGGCAGCTATGGCTACACCTTC
.	TRBV5-1	.	TRBJ2-7	CASSLAGPRVIPYEQYF	TGCGCCAGCAGCTTGGCGGGACCGAGGGTCATCCCCTACGAGCAGTACTTC
.	TRBV11-2	.	TRBJ2-5	CASSLVGGLETQYF	TGTGCCAGCAGCTTAGTGGGGGGGCTGGAGACCCAGTACTTC
once	TRBV19	TRBD1	TRBJ2-7	CASSPTGQGGEQYF	TGTGCCAGTAGTCCAACCGGACAGGGAGGCGAGCAGTACTTC
.	TRBV7-2	.	TRBJ1-2	CASQLRAGRDYGYTF	TGTGCCAGCCAACTCAGGGCGGGCAGGGACTATGGCTACACCTTC
few	TRBV2	TRBD1	TRBJ2-1	CASTGGSYNEQFF	TGTGCCAGCACAGGGGGCTCCTACAATGAGCAGTTCTTC
.	TRBV7-3	.	TRBJ1-2	CASSLGHSKLNYGYTF	TGTGCCAGCAGCTTAGGTCACAGCAAGTTAAACTATGGCTACACCTTC
once	TRBV29-1	.	TRBJ1-5	CSVVVGAGEQPQHF	TGCAGCGTTGTGGTGGGGGCAGGTGAACAGCCCCAGCATTTT
once	TRBV19	.	TRBJ1-4	CASSMGVSRRRATNEKLFF	TGTGCCAGTAGTATGGGGGTTTCGCGGAGAAGGGCAACTAATGAAAAACTGTTTTTT
.	TRBV12-5	.	TRBJ1-4	CASGRGMGGGEKLFF	TGTGCTAGTGGCCGGGGCATGGGTGGAGGGGAAAAACTGTTTTTT
.	TRBV19	.	TRBJ1-1	CASSITTAHTEAFF	TGTGCCAGTAGTATTACAACTGCGCACACTGAAGCTTTCTTT
.	TRBV7-9	.	TRBJ2-2	CASRPGAGSGELFF	TGTGCCAGCAGGCCAGGGGCGGGATCCGGGGAGCTGTTTTTT
.	TRBV7-3	TRBD1	TRBJ2-1	CASSLSGQGTYNEQFF	TGTGCCAGCAGCTTAAGCGGACAGGGGACGTACAATGAGCAGTTCTTC
.	TRBV6-5	TRBD1	TRBJ1-2	CASRYSGGDYGYTF	TGTGCCAGCAGATACTCAGGGGGGGACTATGGCTACACCTTC
.	TRBV4-2	.	TRBJ1-1	CASSQERGPEAFF	TGTGCCAGCAGCCAAGAACGGGGTCCTGAAGCTTTCTTT
.	TRBV19	TRBD1	TRBJ2-2	CASMATGGTGELFF	TGTGCCAGTATGGCGACAGGGGGCACCGGGGAGCTGTTTTTT
.	TRBV11-3	.	TRBJ1-1	CASSLSSGAVSTEAFF	TGTGCCAGCAGCTTATCTTCAGGGGCGGTGAGCACTGAAGCTTTCTTT
few	TRBV6-5	.	TRBJ2-2	CASSGGWGGELFF	TGTGCCAGCAGCGGAGGTTGGGGCGGGGAGCTGTTTTTT
.	TRBV2	TRBD1	TRBJ1-4	CASIEGGTNEKLFF	TGTGCCAGCATAGAAGGGGGCACTAATGAAAAACTGTTTTTT
.	TRBV7-2	TRBD1	TRBJ1-1	CASSLAYRGGNTEAFF	TGTGCCAGCAGCTTAGCCTACAGGGGGGGAAACACTGAAGCTTTCTTT
once	TRBV13	.	TRBJ2-7	CASSMGGWGRIDEQYF	TGTGCCAGCAGCATGGGTGGGTGGGGGAGGATAGACGAGCAGTACTTC
.	TRBV29-1	.	TRBJ1-2	CSVETGWWGGYTF	TGCAGCGTTGAGACCGGGTGGTGGGGGGGCTACACCTTC
.	TRBV13	TRBD1	TRBJ2-3	CASSSGQPTDTQYF	TGTGCCAGCAGCTCGGGACAGCCCACAGATACGCAGTATTTT
once	TRBV30	.	TRBJ1-5	CAWSSGLGLDQPQHF	TGTGCCTGGAGCTCGGGACTGGGCTTAGATCAGCCCCAGCATTTT
.	TRBV6-1	.	TRBJ2-7	CASSEFGYEQYF	TGTGCCAGCAGTGAATTCGGTTACGAGCAGTACTTC
.	TRBV27	.	TRBJ1-1	CASSYSSNTEAFF	TGTGCCAGCAGTTATTCCTCGAACACTGAAGCTTTCTTT
.	TRBV2	.	TRBJ1-5	CASSGDNQPQHF	TGTGCCAGCAGTGGAGATAATCAGCCCCAGCATTTT
.	TRBV7-9	TRBD1	TRBJ2-1	CASSLTGDEQFF	TGTGCCAGCAGCTTGACAGGGGATGAGCAGTTCTTC
.	TRBV7-9	TRBD1	TRBJ1-3	CASSPGGSWASSGNTIYF	TGTGCCAGCAGCCCAGGGGGTTCTTGGGCCTCCTCTGGAAACACCATATATTTT
.	TRBV19	.	TRBJ1-1	CASSKEQGQPHTEAFF	TGTGCCAGTAGTAAAGAACAGGGCCAACCACACACTGAAGCTTTCTTT